These 31 T cell receptor beta chains came from one sample sequenced in a study of T cell repertoires in cytomegalovirus infection. TCRdb re-called the reads with MiXCR, one entry per CDR3 protein. The sample consists of about 830,000 distinct CDR3 sequences, less than 35% of them appearing once. The antigens for these receptors are not known. The source material was cultured CD8+ T cells from PBMCs, sampled from culture after CMV antigen stimulation. The receptors originated from a human donor in good health (CMV status not recorded). Some clones in this sample may be carry-over from other donors' samples.

With regard to this clonotype: A junction end diverges from the germline sequence, so it may reflect a read error. The V call is TRBV5-3, the J call TRBJ2-1; D unclear. TRBV5-3 is flagged as an ORF with uncertain function. This CDR3 has 13 amino acids. The CDR3 here is CASSLPAGNEQFF. Written as DNA, the CDR3 is TGTGCCAGCAGCTTGCCGGCCGGGAATGAGCAGTTCTTC.

The chain carries TRBV12-5 and TRBJ2-7; D is unresolved. The CDR3 totals 11 residues. Germline V gene sequence: CDR1 LGHNT, CDR2 FRNRAP. V gave up 0 bases and J gave up 9 bases, with 6 bases separating them. The CDR3 reads CASGLVQGQYF. CDR3 DNA: TGTGCTAGTGGTTTGGTACAAGGGCAGTACTTC.

This chain links TRBV19 with TRBJ2-1; perhaps TRBD2 as D (5 bases). Trimming removed 2 bases from V and 8 bases from J, with 10 bases in between. Per the germline V gene, CDR1 is LNHDA and CDR2 is SQIVND (reference sequence). The length of the CDR3 is 13 residues. The CDR3 is CASSINEGYEQFF. CDR3 in DNA: TGTGCCAGTAGTATAAATGAGGGCTATGAGCAGTTCTTC.

On this clonotype: A much bigger clone sits one base away, suggesting this may be a read error. V usage is TRBV19 and J usage is TRBJ1-3; no definite D call. The germline V gene has CDR1 LNHDA and CDR2 SQIVND (reference sequence). V lost 4 bases and J 0 bases, leaving 16 bases between the germline ends. The CDR3 consists of 17 residues. CDR3 bases: TGTGCCAGTAGTAGATACGGCGAGGAAAGCTCTGGAAACACCATATATTTT. Encoded protein: CASSRYGEESSGNTIYF.

This clonotype has a handful of counts. The V gene is TRBV6-7, the J gene TRBJ2-7; the D is unclear. TRBV6-7 carries the ORF label, with uncertain function. V shed 7 bases and J shed 3 bases, with 13 bases lying between them. The CDR3 loop spans 13 amino acids. The CDR3, as DNA: TGTGCCAGCAACCTCACGGAGTTCTACGAGCAGTACGTC. This codes for CASNLTEFYEQYV.

A few counts support this clonotype. Here the CDR3 DNA reads TGCAGCGTAGAGCAACGAGGGCTCTATGGCTACACCTTC. As protein: CSVEQRGLYGYTF. V gene TRBV29-1 combines with J gene TRBJ1-2; D ambiguous. The CDR3 spans 13 residues. Between the trimmed V and J ends, which lost 6 bases and 4 bases, there was a span of 15 bases. The germline gives CDR1 SQVTM, CDR2 ANQGSEA.

V is TRBV2 and J is TRBJ2-6, with TRBD1 matching over 8 bases. This CDR3 is built from 17 residues. The V gene's germline CDR1 is SNHLY and CDR2 FYNNEI. V gave up 9 bases and J gave up 0 bases; unmatched junction bases: 10. The CDR3 loop is CARRGQATYSGANVLTF. The CDR3 nucleotides read TGTGCCAGGAGGGGACAGGCCACCTACTCTGGGGCCAACGTCCTGACTTTC.

V and J are TRBV19 and TRBJ2-3; TRBD2 agrees at 8 bases. The CDR3 runs to 15 residues. Germline V lookup: CDR1 LNHDA, CDR2 SQIVND (reference sequence). The V segment lost 6 bases and the J segment 3 bases; nucleotides outside the gene matches: 8. Here the CDR3 DNA reads TGTGCCAGTAGATCCTATAGCGGGGTTACAGATACGCAGTATTTT. Translation: CASRSYSGVTDTQYF.

This clonotype was seen more than once but under ten times. V is TRBV7-9 and J is TRBJ2-6; a weak D match, TRBD1 (6 bases). Germline assignment: CDR1 SEHNR and CDR2 FQNEAQ (reference sequence). Trimming shortened V by 5 bases and J by 0 bases, and 17 bases separated the two germline ends. The CDR3 runs 18 residues. The CDR3, as DNA: TGTGCCAGCAGCCTCCCCACGGGACACCTCTCTGGGGCCAACGTCCTGACTTTC. Encoded protein: CASSLPTGHLSGANVLTF.

The chain links TRBV12-3 or TRBV12-4 to TRBJ2-6, with no clear D. The V gene lost 4 bases and the J gene lost 0 bases, with 13 bases spanning the gap. The CDR3 sequence is 17 residues long. In DNA form, the CDR3 reads TGTGCCAGCAGTTCCTTCGGTCCCCTCTCTGGGGCCAACGTCCTGACTTTC. Translated: CASSSFGPLSGANVLTF.

The chain joins TRBV4-1 to TRBJ2-2, with D hard to call. The CDR3 is 14 residues long. Deletions cut 3 bases from V and 1 base from J, with 6 bases between. Germline CDR1 is MGHRA and CDR2 is YSYEKL. The CDR3 DNA follows: TGCGCCAGCAGCCATGGGCGGAACACCGGGGAGCTGTTTTTT. This encodes CASSHGRNTGELFF.

This clonotype has ten or more counts. J is TRBJ1-1 and V is TRBV7-6; 8 bases line up with TRBD1. V lost 5 bases to trimming and J lost 4 bases; unmatched junction nucleotides: 9. The CDR3 is made up of 15 amino acids. CDR1 and CDR2 (germline): SGHVS, FNYEAQ. In DNA form, the CDR3 reads TGTGCCAGCAGCGGATACAGGGGGGCCGGCACTGAAGCTTTCTTT. As protein: CASSGYRGAGTEAFF.

The chain carries TRBV12-3 or TRBV12-4 and TRBJ1-4; 7 bases align to TRBD1. The J segment lost 8 bases and the V segment lost 4 bases, leaving 4 bases of the junction unmatched. The CDR3 has 13 residues. CDR3 protein: CASSSQGDEKLFF. In DNA, the CDR3 is TGTGCCAGCAGTTCTCAGGGGGACGAAAAACTGTTTTTT.

This clonotype was picked up many times. J is TRBJ2-7 and V is TRBV6-1; D perhaps matches TRBD2 (6 bases). V lost 5 bases and J lost 9, with 17 bases in between. The CDR3 is 13 residues long. Germline lookup yields CDR1 MNHNS and CDR2 SASEGT. The CDR3 region is CASSPRDSMGQYV. The CDR3 DNA is TGTGCCAGCAGTCCCCGGGACTCAATGGGGCAGTACGTC.

The rearrangement links TRBV6-5 to TRBJ2-3; D unresolved. Germline V gene data show CDR1 as MNHEY and CDR2 as SVGAGI. The CDR3 extends over 13 amino acids. Trimming stripped 0 bases from V and 6 bases from J, with 7 bases between. CDR3 amino acids: CASSYSREDTQYF. The DNA for the CDR3 is TGTGCCAGCAGTTACTCGAGAGAGGATACGCAGTATTTT.

The chain joins TRBV29-1 to TRBJ1-2; 9 bases are a match to TRBD1. The CDR3 runs 14 residues. CDR1 and CDR2 (germline): SQVTM, ANQGSEA. Unmatched junction bases numbered 9, after V lost 5 bases and J lost 5 bases. The CDR3 coding sequence is TGCAGCGTTCCGTGGACAGGGGAAAATTATGGCTACACCTTC. Its translation is CSVPWTGENYGYTF.

This chain links TRBV12-3 or TRBV12-4 with TRBJ2-3, with D uncertain. The CDR3 has 15 residues. V gave up 4 bases and J gave up 1 base, with 12 bases separating them. Here the CDR3 DNA reads TGTGCCAGCAGTTCCACCCCGGGTGGCACAGATACGCAGTATTTT. As protein: CASSSTPGGTDTQYF.

This clonotype was counted a few times. The V and J genes are TRBV6-6 and TRBJ2-3; D is perhaps TRBD1 or TRBD2 (5 bases each). Germline V CDR1 and CDR2: MNHNY, SVGAGI (reference sequence). The germline V and J ends were trimmed by 2 bases and 4 bases, with 13 bases remaining between them. The length of the CDR3 is 15 residues. CDR3 DNA: TGTGCCAGCAGTTACAGAGGGGCCGGTGCAGATACGCAGTATTTT. Protein sequence: CASSYRGAGADTQYF.

The rearrangement links TRBV6-6 to TRBJ2-5; TRBD1 is a possible D gene (6 bases). CDR1 is MNHNY and CDR2 is SVGAGI in the germline V gene (reference sequence). V was shortened by 6 bases and J by 1 base, with 21 bases between the two germline ends. CDR3 size: 17 residues. The CDR3 sequence is CASRPGGLYRVQETQYF. Here the CDR3 DNA reads TGTGCCAGCAGGCCGGGCGGGTTGTACAGGGTCCAAGAGACCCAGTACTTC.

In its sample, this clonotype was seen a few times. The chain employs TRBV12-3 or TRBV12-4 and TRBJ1-2; a possible D gene is TRBD1 (5 bases). The CDR3 covers 13 residues. V was cut by 5 bases and J by 7 bases, with 14 bases left in between. The CDR3 region has the DNA TGTGCCAGCAGTCGCGGGACGGCAGCTGGCTACACCTTC. Its translation is CASSRGTAAGYTF.

V and J are TRBV7-9 and TRBJ2-5; possibly TRBD1 for D (5 bases). V gave up 2 bases and J gave up 2 bases, with 21 bases separating them. Germline V CDR1 and CDR2: SEHNR, FQNEAQ (reference sequence). The CDR3 is 18 residues long. CDR3 protein: CASSLLGQGGIEQETQYF. Written as DNA, the CDR3 is TGTGCCAGCAGCTTATTGGGGCAGGGTGGCATCGAACAAGAGACCCAGTACTTC.

This clonotype was detected a few times. The CDR3 is CASSEPGTVTTGELFF. CDR3 nucleotides: TGTGCCAGCAGCGAACCCGGGACAGTTACCACCGGGGAGCTGTTTTTT. The rearrangement uses TRBV7-3 and TRBJ2-2, with 7 bases fitting TRBD1. The germline V gene has CDR1 SGHTA and CDR2 FQGTGA. The J segment lost 4 bases and the V segment lost 5 bases, leaving 10 bases of the junction unmatched. This CDR3 has 16 amino acids. Full variable domain (outside the CDR3, taken from reference TRBV7-3 and TRBJ2-2): GAGVSQTPSNKVTEKGKYVELRCDPISGHTALYWYRQSLGQGPEFLIYFQGTGAADDSGLPNDRFFAVRPEGSVSTLKIQRTERGDSAVYLCASSEPGTVTTGELFFGEGSRLTVL.

On this clonotype itself: At one of its ends the junction is not consistent with the germline gene, which may arise from a read error. The chain uses TRBV7-8 and TRBJ2-2; TRBD1 matches at 7 bases. This CDR3 comprises 15 residues. The germline V gene has CDR1 SGHVS and CDR2 FQNEAQ. For the CDR3, the DNA is TGTGCCAACAGCCCGATGACAGGGTCCACCGGGGAGCTGTTTTTT. Residues: CANSPMTGSTGELFF.

V gene TRBV10-3 combines with J gene TRBJ2-3, with D unresolved. The germline gives CDR1 ENHRY, CDR2 SYGVKD. V shed 6 bases and J shed 3 bases, with 22 bases lying between them. CDR3 length: 17 amino acids. The CDR3 DNA reads TGTGCCATCAGCCAACCTCCAATGGGGAAGGAGACAGATACGCAGTATTTT. As protein: CAISQPPMGKETDTQYF.

The chain carries TRBV12-3 or TRBV12-4 and TRBJ2-5; the D gene is possibly TRBD1 (6 bases). The CDR3 totals 13 residues. V was cut by 0 bases and J by 7 bases, with 9 bases left in between. CDR3 DNA sequence: TGTGCCAGCAGTTTAGCGCAAGGGGGGACCCAGTACTTC. This encodes CASSLAQGGTQYF.

This clonotype was picked up one time. The V and J genes are TRBV6-6 and TRBJ1-6; D is undetermined. The CDR3 totals 15 residues. The V gene lost 4 bases and the J gene lost 5 bases, with 12 bases spanning the gap. Germline CDR1 MNHNY, CDR2 SVGAGI (reference sequence). CDR3 nucleotide sequence: TGTGCCAGCAGTTGGGCCATACGGGATAATTCACCCCTCCACTTT. Residues: CASSWAIRDNSPLHF.

The V gene is TRBV6-1, the J gene TRBJ1-3; D gene ambiguous. Trimming shortened V by 11 bases and J by 1 base, and 12 bases separated the two germline ends. The CDR3 has 13 amino acids. In germline, CDR1 is MNHNS, CDR2 SASEGT. CDR3 nucleotide sequence: TGTGCCTCCGGGTGGGATTCTGGAAACACCATATATTTT. Translation: CASGWDSGNTIYF.

This clonotype was counted only a few times. V is TRBV19 and J is TRBJ2-1; the D call may be TRBD1 or TRBD2 (5 bases each). Between the trimmed V and J ends, which lost 7 bases and 4 bases, there was a span of 8 bases. This CDR3 region has 12 residues. The germline CDR1 and CDR2 sequences are LNHDA and SQIVND (reference sequence). CDR3 protein: CASKRGYNEQFF. The DNA for the CDR3 is TGTGCCAGTAAGAGGGGATACAATGAGCAGTTCTTC. Filled out from reference TRBV19 and TRBJ2-1, the complete variable domain reads DGGITQSPKYLFRKEGQNVTLSCEQNLNHDAMYWYRQDPGQGLRLIYYSQIVNDFQKGDIAEGYSVSREKKESFPLTVTSAQKNPTAFYLCASKRGYNEQFFGPGTRLTVL.

This chain joins TRBV7-8 and TRBJ2-2; 10 nucleotides line up with TRBD1. The CDR3 totals 17 residues. V gave up 0 bases and J gave up 3 bases; unmatched junction bases: 4. CDR1 is SGHVS and CDR2 is FQNEAQ in the germline V gene. CDR3: CASSLARTGGDTGELFF. The DNA of the CDR3 is TGTGCCAGCAGCTTAGCCAGGACAGGGGGGGACACCGGGGAGCTGTTTTTT. The whole variable domain, remainder taken from reference TRBV7-8 and TRBJ2-2, is GAGVSQSPRYKVAKRGQDVALRCDPISGHVSLFWYQQALGQGPEFLTYFQNEAQLDKSGLPSDRFFAERPEGSVSTLKIQRTQQEDSAVYLCASSLARTGGDTGELFFGEGSRLTVL.

This clonotype was seen at least ten times. The V call is TRBV7-2, the J call TRBJ2-7; 10 bases match TRBD1. The CDR3 covers 14 residues. Germline loops: CDR1 SGHTA, CDR2 FQGNSA. V shed 4 bases, J shed 6 bases, and the junction held 6 bases outside the gene matches. The CDR3 region has the DNA TGTGCCAGCAGCTCCGGGACAGGGGCCCTCGAGCAGTACGTC. It specifies CASSSGTGALEQYV.

This clonotype has a handful of counts. This sequence joins TRBV27 and TRBJ2-3; TRBD2 aligns across 11 bases. Germline CDR1 is MNHEY and CDR2 is SMNVEV (reference sequence). V trimming: 2 bases; J trimming: 0 bases; junction bases outside the gene matches: 4. The CDR3 loop spans 17 amino acids. The CDR3, as DNA: TGTGCCAGCAGTTTAACTAGCGGGGGCTATAGCACAGATACGCAGTATTTT. It translates to CASSLTSGGYSTDTQYF.